This T cell receptor beta chain originates from a study of T cells after yellow fever vaccination. TCRdb passed the 5' RACE reads through MiXCR, listing each CDR3 protein once. The sample holds over 300,000 distinct CDR3 sequences, approximately 4% seen once. The J segment lost 3 bases and the V segment lost 4 bases, leaving 13 bases of the junction unmatched. Germline V gene data show CDR1 as SGHNT and CDR2 as YYREEE (reference sequence). The CDR3 is made up of 16 amino acids. This clonotype was detected only a few times. V and J are TRBV5-4 and TRBJ2-7; 7 positions agree with TRBD1. The sequenced sample was PBMCs, obtained 5 days after the yellow fever booster vaccination. This sequence originates from a man between 18 and 29 years old who received the YFV17D yellow fever vaccine. CDR3 in amino acids: CASSVGGTSWGYEQYF. As DNA, the CDR3 is TGTGCCAGCAGCGTAGGGGGCACTAGTTGGGGCTACGAGCAGTACTTC.